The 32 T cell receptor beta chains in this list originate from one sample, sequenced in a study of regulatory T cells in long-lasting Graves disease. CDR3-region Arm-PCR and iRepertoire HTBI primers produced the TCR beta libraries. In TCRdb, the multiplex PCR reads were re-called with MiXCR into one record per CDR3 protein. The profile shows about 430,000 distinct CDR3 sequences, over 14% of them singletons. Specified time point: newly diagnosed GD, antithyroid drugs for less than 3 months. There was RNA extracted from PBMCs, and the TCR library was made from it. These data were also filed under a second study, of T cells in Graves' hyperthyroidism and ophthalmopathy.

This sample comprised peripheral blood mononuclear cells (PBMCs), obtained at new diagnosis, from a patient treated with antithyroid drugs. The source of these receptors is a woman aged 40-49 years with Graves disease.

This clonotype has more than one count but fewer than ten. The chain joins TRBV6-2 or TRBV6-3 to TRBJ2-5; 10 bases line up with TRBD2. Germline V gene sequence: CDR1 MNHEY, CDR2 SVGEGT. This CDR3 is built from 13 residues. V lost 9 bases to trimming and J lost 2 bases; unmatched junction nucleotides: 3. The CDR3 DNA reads TGTGCCAGTCAGACTAGCGGGCAAGAGACCCAGTACTTC. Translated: CASQTSGQETQYF.

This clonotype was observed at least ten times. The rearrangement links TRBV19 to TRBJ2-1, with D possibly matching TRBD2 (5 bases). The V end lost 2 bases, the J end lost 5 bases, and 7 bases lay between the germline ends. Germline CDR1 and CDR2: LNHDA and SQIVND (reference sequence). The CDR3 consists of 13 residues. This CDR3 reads CASSIRRDNEQFF. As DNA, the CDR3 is TGTGCCAGTAGTATACGGCGGGACAATGAGCAGTTCTTC. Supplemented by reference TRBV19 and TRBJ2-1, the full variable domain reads DGGITQSPKYLFRKEGQNVTLSCEQNLNHDAMYWYRQDPGQGLRLIYYSQIVNDFQKGDIAEGYSVSREKKESFPLTVTSAQKNPTAFYLCASSIRRDNEQFFGPGTRLTVL.

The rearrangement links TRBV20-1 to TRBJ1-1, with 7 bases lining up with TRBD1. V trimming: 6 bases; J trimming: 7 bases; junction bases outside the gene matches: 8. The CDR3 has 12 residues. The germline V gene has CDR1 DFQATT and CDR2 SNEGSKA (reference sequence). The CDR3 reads CSAVEQGVEAFF. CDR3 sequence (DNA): TGCAGTGCGGTAGAGCAGGGGGTTGAAGCTTTCTTT.

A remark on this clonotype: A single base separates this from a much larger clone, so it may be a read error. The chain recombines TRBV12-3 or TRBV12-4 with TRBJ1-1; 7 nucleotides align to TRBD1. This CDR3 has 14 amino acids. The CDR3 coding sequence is TGTGCCAGCAGTATTACAGGGGTGAACAATGAAGCTTTCTTT. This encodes CASSITGVNNEAFF.

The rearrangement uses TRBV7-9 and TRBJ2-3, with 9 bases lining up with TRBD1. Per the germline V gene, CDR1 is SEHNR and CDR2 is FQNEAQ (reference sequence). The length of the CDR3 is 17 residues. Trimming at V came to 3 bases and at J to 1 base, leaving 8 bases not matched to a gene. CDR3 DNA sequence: TGTGCCAGCAGCTTCGGACAGGGGAATAGCGGCACAGATACGCAGTATTTT. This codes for CASSFGQGNSGTDTQYF.

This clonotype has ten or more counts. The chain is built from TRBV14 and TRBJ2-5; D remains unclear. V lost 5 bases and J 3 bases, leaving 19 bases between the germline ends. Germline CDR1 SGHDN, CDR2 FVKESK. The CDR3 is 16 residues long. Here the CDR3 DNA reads TGTGCCAGCAGCAAAACACGGAACCTTAGGGAAGAGACCCAGTACTTC. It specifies CASSKTRNLREETQYF. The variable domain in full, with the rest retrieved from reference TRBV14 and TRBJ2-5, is EAGVTQFPSHSVIEKGQTVTLRCDPISGHDNLYWYRRVMGKEIKFLLHFVKESKQDESGMPNNRFLAERTGGTYSTLKVQPAELEDSGVYFCASSKTRNLREETQYFGPGTRLLVL.

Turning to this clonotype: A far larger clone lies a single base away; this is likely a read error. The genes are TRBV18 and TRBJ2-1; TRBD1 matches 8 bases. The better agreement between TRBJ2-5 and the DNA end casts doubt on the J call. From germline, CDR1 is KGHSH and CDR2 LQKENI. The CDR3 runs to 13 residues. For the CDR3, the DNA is TGTGCCAGCTTACCCGGACAGGGAGAGACCCAGTACTTC. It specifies CASLPGQGETQYF.

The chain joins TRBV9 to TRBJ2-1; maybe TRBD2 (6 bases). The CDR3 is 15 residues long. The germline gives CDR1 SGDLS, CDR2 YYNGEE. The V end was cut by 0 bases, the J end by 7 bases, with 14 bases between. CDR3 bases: TGTGCCAGCAGCGTAGACCCGGGAGAGCGAAATGAGCAGTTCTTC. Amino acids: CASSVDPGERNEQFF.

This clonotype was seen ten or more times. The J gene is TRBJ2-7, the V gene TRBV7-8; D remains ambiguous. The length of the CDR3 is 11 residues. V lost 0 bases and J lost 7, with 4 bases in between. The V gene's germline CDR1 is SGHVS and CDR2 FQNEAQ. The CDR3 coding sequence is TGTGCCAGCAGCTTAGCGTGGGAGCAGTACTTC. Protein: CASSLAWEQYF.

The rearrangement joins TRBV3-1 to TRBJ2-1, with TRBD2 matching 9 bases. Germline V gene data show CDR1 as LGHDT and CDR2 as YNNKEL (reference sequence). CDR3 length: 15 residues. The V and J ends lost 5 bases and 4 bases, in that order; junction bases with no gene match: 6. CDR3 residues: CASSKTSGRYNEQFF. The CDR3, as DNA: TGTGCCAGCAGCAAAACTAGCGGGCGGTACAATGAGCAGTTCTTC.

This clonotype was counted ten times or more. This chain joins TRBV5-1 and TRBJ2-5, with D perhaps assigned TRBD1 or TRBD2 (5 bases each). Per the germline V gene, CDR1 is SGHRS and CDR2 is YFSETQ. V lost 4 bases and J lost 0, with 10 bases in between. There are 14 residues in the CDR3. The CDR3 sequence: CASSRGENQETQYF. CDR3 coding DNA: TGCGCCAGCAGCAGGGGAGAGAACCAAGAGACCCAGTACTTC.

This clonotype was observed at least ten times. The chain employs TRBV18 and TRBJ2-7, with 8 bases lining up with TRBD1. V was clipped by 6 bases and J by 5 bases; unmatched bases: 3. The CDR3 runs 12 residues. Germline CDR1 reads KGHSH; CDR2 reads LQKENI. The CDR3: CASSLDRDEQYF. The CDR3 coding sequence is TGTGCCAGCTCCCTGGACAGGGACGAGCAGTACTTC.

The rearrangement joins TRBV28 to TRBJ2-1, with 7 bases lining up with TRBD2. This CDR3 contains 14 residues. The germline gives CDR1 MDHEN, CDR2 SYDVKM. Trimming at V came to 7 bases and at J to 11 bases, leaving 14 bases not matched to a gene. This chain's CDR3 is CASNPNGGRRQQFF. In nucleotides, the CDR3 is TGTGCCAGCAACCCTAACGGCGGGAGAAGGCAGCAGTTCTTC.

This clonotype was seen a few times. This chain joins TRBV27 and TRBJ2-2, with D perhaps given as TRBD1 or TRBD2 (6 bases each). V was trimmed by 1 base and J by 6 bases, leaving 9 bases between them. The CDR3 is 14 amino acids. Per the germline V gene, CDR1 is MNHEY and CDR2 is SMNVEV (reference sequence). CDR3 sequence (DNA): TGTGCCAGCAGTTTATTTGGGGGGCCCGGGGAGCTGTTTTTT. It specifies CASSLFGGPGELFF.

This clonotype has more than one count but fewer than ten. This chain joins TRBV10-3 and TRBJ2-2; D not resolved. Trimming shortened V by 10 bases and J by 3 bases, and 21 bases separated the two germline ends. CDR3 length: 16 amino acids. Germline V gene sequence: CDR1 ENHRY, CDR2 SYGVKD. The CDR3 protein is CATAVGLSSDTGELFF. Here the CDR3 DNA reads TGTGCCACCGCGGTTGGGCTTTCGAGCGACACCGGGGAGCTGTTTTTT.

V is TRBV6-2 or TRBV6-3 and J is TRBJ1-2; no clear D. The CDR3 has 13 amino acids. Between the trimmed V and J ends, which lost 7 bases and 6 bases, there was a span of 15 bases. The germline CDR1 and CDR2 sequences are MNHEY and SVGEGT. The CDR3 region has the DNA TGTGCCAGCACCATTTCGGACGTTCATGGCTACACCTTC. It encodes CASTISDVHGYTF.

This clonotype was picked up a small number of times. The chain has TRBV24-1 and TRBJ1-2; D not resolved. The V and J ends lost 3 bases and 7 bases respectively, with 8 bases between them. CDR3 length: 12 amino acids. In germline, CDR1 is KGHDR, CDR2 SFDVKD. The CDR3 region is CATSDATIGYTF. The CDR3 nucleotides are TGTGCCACCAGTGATGCTACAATTGGCTACACCTTC.

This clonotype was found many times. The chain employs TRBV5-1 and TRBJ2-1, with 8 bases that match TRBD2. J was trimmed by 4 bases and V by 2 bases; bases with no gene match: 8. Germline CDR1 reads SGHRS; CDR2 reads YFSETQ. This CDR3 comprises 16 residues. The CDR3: CASSFPREGLYNEQFF. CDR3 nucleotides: TGCGCCAGCAGCTTCCCCCGGGAGGGCCTATACAATGAGCAGTTCTTC.

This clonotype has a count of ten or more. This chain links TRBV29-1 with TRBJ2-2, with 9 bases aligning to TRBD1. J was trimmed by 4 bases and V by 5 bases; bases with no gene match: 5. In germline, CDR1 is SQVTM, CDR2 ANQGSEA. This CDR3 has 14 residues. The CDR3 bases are TGCAGCGTTACAGGGGGCGCAGGCACCGGGGAGCTGTTTTTT. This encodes CSVTGGAGTGELFF.

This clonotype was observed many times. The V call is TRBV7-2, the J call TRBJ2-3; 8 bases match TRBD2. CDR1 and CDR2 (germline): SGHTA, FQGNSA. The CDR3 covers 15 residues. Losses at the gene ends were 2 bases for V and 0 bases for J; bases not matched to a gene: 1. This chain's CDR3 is CASSLTSGSTDTQYF. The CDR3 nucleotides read TGTGCCAGCAGCTTAACTAGCGGAAGCACAGATACGCAGTATTTT. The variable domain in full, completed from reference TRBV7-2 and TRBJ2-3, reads GAGVSQSPSNKVTEKGKDVELRCDPISGHTALYWYRQSLGQGLEFLIYFQGNSAPDKSGLPSDRFSAERTGGSVSTLTIQRTQQEDSAVYLCASSLTSGSTDTQYFGPGTRLTVL.

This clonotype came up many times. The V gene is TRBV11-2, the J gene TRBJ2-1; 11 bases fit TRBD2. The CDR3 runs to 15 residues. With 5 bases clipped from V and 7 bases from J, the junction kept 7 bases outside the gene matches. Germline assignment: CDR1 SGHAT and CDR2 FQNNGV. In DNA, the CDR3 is TGTGCCAGCAGCCAAACTAGCGGGAGTGCGAATGAGCAGTTCTTC. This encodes CASSQTSGSANEQFF.

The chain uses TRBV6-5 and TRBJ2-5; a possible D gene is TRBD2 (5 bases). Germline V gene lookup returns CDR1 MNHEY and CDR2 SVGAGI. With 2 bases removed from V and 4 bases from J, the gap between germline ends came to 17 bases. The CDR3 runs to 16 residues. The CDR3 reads CASSYGRRPLLETQYF. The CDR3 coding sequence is TGTGCCAGCAGTTACGGGCGGAGGCCTTTACTAGAGACCCAGTACTTC.

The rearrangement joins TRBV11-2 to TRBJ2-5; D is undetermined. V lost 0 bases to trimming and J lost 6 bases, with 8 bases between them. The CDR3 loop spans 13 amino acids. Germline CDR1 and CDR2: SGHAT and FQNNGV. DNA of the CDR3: TGTGCCAGCAGCTTAGATCGCGGCCAGACCCAGTACTTC. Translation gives CASSLDRGQTQYF.

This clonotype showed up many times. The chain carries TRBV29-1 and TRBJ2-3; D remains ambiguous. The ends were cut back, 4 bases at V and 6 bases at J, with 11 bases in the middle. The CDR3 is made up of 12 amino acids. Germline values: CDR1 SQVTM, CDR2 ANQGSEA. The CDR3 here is CSVVSIGDTQYF. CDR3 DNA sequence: TGCAGCGTTGTTAGTATCGGGGATACGCAGTATTTT.

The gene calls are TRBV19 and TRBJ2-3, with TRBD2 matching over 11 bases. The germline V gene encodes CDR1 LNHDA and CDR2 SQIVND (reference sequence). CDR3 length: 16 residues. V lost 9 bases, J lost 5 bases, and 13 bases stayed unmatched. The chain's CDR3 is CASSLLAGGHEDTQYF. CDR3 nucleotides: TGTGCCAGCAGCTTGTTAGCGGGAGGGCATGAAGATACGCAGTATTTT.

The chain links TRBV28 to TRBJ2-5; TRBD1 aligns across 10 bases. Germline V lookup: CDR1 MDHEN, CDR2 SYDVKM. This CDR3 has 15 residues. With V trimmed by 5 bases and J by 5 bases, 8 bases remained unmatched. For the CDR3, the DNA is TGTGCCAGCAGTCCAGGGGACAGGGGTGGGGAGACCCAGTACTTC. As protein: CASSPGDRGGETQYF.

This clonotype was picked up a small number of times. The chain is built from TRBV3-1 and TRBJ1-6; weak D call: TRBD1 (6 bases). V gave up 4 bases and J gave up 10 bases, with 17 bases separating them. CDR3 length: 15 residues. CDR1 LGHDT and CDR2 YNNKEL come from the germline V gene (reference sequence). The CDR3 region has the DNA TGTGCCAGCAGCCCTAGCACAGGGTCGCGATCACCCCTCCACTTT. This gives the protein CASSPSTGSRSPLHF.

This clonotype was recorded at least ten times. The CDR3 spells CASSKLADTQYF. The CDR3 DNA follows: TGTGCCAGCAGTAAACTAGCGGATACGCAGTATTTT. The genes are TRBV2 and TRBJ2-3, with 7 bases identical to TRBD2. V shed 5 bases and J 6 bases; nucleotides not matched to a gene: 2. This CDR3 spans 12 amino acids. From germline, CDR1 is SNHLY and CDR2 FYNNEI. The full variable domain, with the rest looked up from reference TRBV2 and TRBJ2-3, is EPEVTQTPSHQVTQMGQEVILRCVPISNHLYFYWYRQILGQKVEFLVSFYNNEISEKSEIFDDQFSVERPDGSNFTLKIRSTKLEDSAMYFCASSKLADTQYFGPGTRLTVL.

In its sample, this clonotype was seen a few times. In DNA form, the CDR3 reads TGTGCCAGCAGCCAGGGTCCCGGAAACACCATATATTTT. Its translation is CASSQGPGNTIYF. The chain carries TRBV12-3 or TRBV12-4 and TRBJ1-3, with D maybe TRBD1 (5 bases). Trimming removed 6 bases from V and 4 bases from J, with 10 bases in between. The CDR3 consists of 13 residues.

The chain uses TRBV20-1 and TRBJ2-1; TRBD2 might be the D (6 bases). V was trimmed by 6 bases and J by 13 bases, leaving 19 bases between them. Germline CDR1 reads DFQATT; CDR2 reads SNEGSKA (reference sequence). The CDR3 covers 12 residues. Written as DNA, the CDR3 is TGCAGTGCCGGGCCGTTCGGGACTGCACAGTTCTTC. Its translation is CSAGPFGTAQFF.

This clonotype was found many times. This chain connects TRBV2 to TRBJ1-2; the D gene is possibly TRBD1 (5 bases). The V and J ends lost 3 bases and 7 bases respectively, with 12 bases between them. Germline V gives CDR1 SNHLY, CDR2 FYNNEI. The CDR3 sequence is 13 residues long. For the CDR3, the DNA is TGTGCCAGCAGTGATGGGGACCCACCTGGCTACACCTTC. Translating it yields CASSDGDPPGYTF.

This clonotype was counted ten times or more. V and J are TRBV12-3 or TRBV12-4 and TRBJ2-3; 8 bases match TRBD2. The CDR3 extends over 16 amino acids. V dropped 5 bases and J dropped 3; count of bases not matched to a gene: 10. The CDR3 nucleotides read TGTGCCAGCAGTCTCAGCGGGAGTGGCGGAACAGATACGCAGTATTTT. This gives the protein CASSLSGSGGTDTQYF.